One T cell receptor (beta chain) is described in this entry. Its antigen is undetermined. Time point: week 35, safety follow-up. Every single dose of the vaccine, 300 ug of mutant IDH1 20-mer peptide, came with topical imiquimod. This entry comes from a study of a mutant IDH1 vaccine in newly diagnosed glioma. This CDR3 is 15 amino acids long. CDR1 and CDR2 from the germline V gene are GTSNPN and SVGIG (reference sequence). V was pared by 2 bases and J by 2 bases, with 8 bases of the junction left unmatched. Only in-frame clones appear in the TCRdb table, and some are missing; sequencing was by immunoSEQ multiplex PCR. Of about 26,000 clones listed, approximately 82% are singletons.

This clonotype originated in a young man with glioma. The sample here was PBMCs, taken from a glioma patient whose treatment included an IDH1 peptide vaccine. J is TRBJ2-7 and V is TRBV30; 8 bases agree with TRBD1. CDR3 nucleotide sequence: TGTGCCTGGAGTTTTGGACAGGGACCTACCTACGAGCAGTACTTC. Its translation: CAWSFGQGPTYEQYF.